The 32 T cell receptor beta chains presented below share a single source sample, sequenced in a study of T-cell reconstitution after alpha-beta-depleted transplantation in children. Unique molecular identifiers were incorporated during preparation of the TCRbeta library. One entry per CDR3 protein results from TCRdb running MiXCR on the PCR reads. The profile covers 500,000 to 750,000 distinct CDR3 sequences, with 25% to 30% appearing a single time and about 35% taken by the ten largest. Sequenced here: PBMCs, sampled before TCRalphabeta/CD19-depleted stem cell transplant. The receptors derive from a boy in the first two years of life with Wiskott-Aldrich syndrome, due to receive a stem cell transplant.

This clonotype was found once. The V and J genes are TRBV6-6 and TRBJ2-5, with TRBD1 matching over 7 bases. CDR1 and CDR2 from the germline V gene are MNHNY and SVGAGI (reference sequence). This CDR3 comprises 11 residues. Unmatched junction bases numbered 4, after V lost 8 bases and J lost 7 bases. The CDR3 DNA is TGTGCCAGCTTAGGGGGCGGGACCCAGTACTTC. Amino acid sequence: CASLGGGTQYF.

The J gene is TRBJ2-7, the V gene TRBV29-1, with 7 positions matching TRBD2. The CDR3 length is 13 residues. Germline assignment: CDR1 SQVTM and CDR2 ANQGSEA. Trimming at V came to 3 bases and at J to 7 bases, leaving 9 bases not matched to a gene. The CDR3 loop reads CSVDGSGLEEQYF. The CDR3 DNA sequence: TGCAGCGTTGACGGTAGCGGGTTGGAGGAGCAGTACTTC.

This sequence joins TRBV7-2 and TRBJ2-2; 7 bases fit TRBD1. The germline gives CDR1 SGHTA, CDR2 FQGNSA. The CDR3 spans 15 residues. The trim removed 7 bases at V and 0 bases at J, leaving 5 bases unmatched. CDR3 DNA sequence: TGTGCCAGCAAGAAGACAGGGACGAACACCGGGGAGCTGTTTTTT. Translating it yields CASKKTGTNTGELFF.

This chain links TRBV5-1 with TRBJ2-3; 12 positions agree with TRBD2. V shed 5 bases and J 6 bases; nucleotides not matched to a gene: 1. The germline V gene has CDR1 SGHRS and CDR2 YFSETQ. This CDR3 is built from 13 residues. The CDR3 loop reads CASRTSGSDTQYF. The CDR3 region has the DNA TGCGCCAGCAGGACTAGCGGGAGTGATACGCAGTATTTT.

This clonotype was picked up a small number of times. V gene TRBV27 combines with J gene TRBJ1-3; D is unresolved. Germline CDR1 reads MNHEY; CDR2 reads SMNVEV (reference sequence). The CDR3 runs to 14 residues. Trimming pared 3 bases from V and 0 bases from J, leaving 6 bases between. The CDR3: CASSLRPSGNTIYF. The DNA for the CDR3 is TGTGCCAGCAGTTTGAGGCCCTCTGGAAACACCATATATTTT.

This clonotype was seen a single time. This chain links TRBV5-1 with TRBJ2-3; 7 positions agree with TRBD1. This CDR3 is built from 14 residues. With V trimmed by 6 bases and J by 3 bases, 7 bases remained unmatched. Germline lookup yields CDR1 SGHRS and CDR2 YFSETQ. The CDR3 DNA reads TGCGCCAGCAACCACAGGGGAGCGACAGATACGCAGTATTTT. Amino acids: CASNHRGATDTQYF.

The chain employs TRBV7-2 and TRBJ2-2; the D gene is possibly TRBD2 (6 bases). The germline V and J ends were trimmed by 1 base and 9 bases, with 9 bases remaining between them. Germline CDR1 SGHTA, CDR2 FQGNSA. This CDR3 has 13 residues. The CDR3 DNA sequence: TGTGCCAGCAGCTTAGAACTAGCTCGGGAGCTGTTTTTT. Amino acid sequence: CASSLELARELFF.

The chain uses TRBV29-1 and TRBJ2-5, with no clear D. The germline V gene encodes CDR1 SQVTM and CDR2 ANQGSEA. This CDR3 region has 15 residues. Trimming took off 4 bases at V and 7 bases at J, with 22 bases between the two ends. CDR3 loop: CSVVATVMDVGTQYF. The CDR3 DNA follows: TGCAGCGTTGTGGCCACGGTGATGGATGTAGGGACCCAGTACTTC.

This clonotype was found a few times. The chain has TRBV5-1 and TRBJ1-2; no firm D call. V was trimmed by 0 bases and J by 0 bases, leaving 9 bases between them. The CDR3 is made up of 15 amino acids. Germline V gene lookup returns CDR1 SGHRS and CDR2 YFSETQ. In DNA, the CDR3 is TGCGCCAGCAGCTTGGATGTGAGCACTAACTATGGCTACACCTTC. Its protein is CASSLDVSTNYGYTF.

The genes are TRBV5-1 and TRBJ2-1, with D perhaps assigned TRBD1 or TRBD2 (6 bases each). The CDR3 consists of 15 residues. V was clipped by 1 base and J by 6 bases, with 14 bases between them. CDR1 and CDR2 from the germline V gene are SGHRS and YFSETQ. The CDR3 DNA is TGCGCCAGCAGCTTGCTGGGGGGCTCAGGCAATGAGCAGTTCTTC. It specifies CASSLLGGSGNEQFF.

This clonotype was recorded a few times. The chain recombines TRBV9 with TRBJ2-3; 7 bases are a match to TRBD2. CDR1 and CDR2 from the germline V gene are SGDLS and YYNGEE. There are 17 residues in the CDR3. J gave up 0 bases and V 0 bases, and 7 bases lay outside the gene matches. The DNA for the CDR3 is TGTGCCAGCAGCGTAGGTGGGAGGGGAACTAGCACAGATACGCAGTATTTT. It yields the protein CASSVGGRGTSTDTQYF.

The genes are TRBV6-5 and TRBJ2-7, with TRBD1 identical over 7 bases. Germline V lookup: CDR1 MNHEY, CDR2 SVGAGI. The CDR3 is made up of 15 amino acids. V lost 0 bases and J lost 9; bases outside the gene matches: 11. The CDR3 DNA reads TGTGCCAGCAGTTACTCGATGGTCGACAGGGCGCCGCAGTACTTC. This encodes CASSYSMVDRAPQYF.

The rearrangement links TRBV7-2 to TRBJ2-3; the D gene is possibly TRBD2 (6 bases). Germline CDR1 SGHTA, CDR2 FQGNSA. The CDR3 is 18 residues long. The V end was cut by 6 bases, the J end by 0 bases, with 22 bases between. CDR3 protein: CASRVALSGGASTDTQYF. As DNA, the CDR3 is TGTGCCAGCAGAGTAGCCCTCAGCGGAGGGGCTAGCACAGATACGCAGTATTTT.

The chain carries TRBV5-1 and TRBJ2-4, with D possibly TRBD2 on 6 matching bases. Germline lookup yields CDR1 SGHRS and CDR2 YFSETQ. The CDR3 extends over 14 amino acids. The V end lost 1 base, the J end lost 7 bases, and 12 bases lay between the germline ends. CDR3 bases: TGCGCCAGCAGCTTGATCGGGAGTAAGAACATTCAGTACTTC. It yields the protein CASSLIGSKNIQYF. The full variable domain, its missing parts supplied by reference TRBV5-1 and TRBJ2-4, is KAGVTQTPRYLIKTRGQQVTLSCSPISGHRSVSWYQQTPGQGLQFLFEYFSETQRNKGNFPGRFSGRQFSNSRSEMNVSTLELGDSALYLCASSLIGSKNIQYFGAGTRLSVL.

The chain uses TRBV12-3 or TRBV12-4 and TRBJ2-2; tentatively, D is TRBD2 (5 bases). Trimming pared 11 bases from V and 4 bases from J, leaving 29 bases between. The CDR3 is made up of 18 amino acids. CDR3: CAFSFFRGEAPATGELFF. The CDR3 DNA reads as TGTGCCTTCAGTTTTTTTCGGGGTGAGGCACCGGCCACCGGGGAGCTGTTTTTT.

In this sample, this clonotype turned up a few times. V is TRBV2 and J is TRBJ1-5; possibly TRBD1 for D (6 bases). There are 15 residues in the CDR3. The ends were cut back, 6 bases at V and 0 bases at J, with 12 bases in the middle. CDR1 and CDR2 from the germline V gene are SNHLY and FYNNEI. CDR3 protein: CASSRDTPSNQPQHF. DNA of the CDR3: TGTGCCAGCAGCCGGGACACCCCTAGCAATCAGCCCCAGCATTTT.

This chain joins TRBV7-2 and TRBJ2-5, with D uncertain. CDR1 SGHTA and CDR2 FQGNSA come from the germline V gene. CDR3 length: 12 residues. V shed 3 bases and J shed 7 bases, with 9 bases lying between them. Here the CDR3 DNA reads TGTGCCAGCAGCTTGCCCGGGTGGACCCAGTACTTC. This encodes CASSLPGWTQYF.

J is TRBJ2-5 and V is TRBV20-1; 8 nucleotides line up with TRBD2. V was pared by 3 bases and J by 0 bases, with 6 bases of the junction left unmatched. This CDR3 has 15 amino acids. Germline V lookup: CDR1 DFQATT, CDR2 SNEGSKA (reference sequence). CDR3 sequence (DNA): TGCAGTGCTAGCCCCACTAGCGGACACCAAGAGACCCAGTACTTC. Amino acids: CSASPTSGHQETQYF.

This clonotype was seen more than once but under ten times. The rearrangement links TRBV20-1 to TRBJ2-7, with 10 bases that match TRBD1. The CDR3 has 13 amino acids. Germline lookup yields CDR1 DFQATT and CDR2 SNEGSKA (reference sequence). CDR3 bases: TGCAGCAGCAGACAGGGGGCGATCCACGAGCAGTACTTC. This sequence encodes CSSRQGAIHEQYF.

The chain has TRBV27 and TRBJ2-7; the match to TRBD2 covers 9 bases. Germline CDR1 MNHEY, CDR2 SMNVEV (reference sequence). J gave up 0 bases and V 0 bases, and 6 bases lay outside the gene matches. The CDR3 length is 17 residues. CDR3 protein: CASSLSDAAGGSYEQYF. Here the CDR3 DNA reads TGTGCCAGCAGTTTATCGGATGCAGCGGGAGGCTCCTACGAGCAGTACTTC.

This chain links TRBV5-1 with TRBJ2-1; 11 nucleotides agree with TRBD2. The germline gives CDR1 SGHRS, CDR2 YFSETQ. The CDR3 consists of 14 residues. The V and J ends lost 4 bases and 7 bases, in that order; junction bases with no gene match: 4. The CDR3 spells CASSRGLAVNEQFF. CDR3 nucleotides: TGCGCCAGCAGCAGGGGACTAGCGGTAAATGAGCAGTTCTTC. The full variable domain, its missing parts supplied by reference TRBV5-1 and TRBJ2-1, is KAGVTQTPRYLIKTRGQQVTLSCSPISGHRSVSWYQQTPGQGLQFLFEYFSETQRNKGNFPGRFSGRQFSNSRSEMNVSTLELGDSALYLCASSRGLAVNEQFFGPGTRLTVL.

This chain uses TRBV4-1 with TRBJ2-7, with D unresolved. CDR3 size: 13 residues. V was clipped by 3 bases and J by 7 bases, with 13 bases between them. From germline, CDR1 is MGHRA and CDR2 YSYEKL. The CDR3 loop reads CASSQEPFVEQYF. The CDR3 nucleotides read TGCGCCAGCAGCCAGGAGCCTTTCGTTGAGCAGTACTTC.

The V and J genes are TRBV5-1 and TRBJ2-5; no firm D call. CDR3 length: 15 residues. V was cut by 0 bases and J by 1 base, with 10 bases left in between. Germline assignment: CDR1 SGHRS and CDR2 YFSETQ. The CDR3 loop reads CASSLVSGAQETQYF. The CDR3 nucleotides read TGCGCCAGCAGCTTGGTATCTGGAGCCCAAGAGACCCAGTACTTC.

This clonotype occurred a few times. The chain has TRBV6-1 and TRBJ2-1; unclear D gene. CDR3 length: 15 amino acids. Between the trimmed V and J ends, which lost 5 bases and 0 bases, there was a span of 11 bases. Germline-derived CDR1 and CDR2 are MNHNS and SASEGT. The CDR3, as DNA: TGTGCCAGCAGTCCGGACGGACGCTCCTACAATGAGCAGTTCTTC. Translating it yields CASSPDGRSYNEQFF.

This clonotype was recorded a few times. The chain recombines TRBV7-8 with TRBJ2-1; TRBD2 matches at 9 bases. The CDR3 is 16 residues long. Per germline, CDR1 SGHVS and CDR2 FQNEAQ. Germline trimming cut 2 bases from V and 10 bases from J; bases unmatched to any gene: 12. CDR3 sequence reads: CASSLMVAGAIGEQFF. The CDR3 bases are TGTGCCAGCAGCTTAATGGTAGCGGGAGCTATTGGGGAGCAGTTCTTC.

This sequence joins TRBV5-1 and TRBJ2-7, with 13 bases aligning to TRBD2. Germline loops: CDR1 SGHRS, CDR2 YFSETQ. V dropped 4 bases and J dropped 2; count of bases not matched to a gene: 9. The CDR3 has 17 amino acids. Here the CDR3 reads CASSLRTSGSLPYEQYF. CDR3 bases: TGCGCCAGCAGCCTCCGGACTAGCGGGAGTCTGCCCTACGAGCAGTACTTC.

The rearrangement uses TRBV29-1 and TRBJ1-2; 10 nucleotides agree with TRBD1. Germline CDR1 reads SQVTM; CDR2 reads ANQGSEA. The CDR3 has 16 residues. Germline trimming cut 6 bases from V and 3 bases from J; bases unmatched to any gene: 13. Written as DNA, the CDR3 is TGCAGCGTCCAGGGACAGGGGTCACGCATGGACTATGGCTACACCTTC. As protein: CSVQGQGSRMDYGYTF.

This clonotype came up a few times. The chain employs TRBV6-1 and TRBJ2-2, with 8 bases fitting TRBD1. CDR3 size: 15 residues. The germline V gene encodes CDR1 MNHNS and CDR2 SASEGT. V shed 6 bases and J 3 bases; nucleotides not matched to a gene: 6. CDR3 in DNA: TGTGCCAGCAGGCCCCAGGGGGCGGACACCGGGGAGCTGTTTTTT. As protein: CASRPQGADTGELFF.

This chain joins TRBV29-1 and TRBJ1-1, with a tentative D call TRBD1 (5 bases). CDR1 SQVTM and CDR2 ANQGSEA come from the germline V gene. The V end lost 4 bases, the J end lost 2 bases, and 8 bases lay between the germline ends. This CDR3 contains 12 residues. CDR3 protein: CSVAQGNTEAFF. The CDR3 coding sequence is TGCAGCGTTGCTCAGGGTAACACTGAAGCTTTCTTT.

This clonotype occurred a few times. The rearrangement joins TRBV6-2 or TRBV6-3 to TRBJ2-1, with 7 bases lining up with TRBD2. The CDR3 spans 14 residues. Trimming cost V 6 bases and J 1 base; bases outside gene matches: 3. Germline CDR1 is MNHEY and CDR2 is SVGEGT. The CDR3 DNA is TGTGCCAGCAGATCCGGGGGGTCCTACAATGAGCAGTTCTTC. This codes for CASRSGGSYNEQFF.

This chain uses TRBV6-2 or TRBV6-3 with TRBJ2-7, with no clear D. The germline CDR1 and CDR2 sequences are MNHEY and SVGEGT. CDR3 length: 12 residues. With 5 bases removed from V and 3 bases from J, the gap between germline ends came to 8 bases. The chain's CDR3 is CASSRSFYEQYF. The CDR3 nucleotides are TGTGCCAGCAGTCGGTCCTTCTACGAGCAGTACTTC.

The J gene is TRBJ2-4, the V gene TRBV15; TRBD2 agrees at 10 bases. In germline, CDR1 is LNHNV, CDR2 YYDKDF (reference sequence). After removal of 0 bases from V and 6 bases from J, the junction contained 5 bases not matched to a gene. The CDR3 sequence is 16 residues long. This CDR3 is CATSRDPSGRRNIQYF. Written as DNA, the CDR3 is TGTGCCACCAGCAGAGATCCTAGCGGGAGAAGAAACATTCAGTACTTC.